These 4 T cell receptor beta chains were sequenced from one sample in a study of beta chain features in type 1 diabetes. Expressed TCRB transcripts were sequenced because the isolated RNA had all been reverse transcribed beforehand. The protocol was immunoSEQ multiplex PCR, while the TCRdb copy is restricted to in-frame clones and leaves out a portion. Here the sample spans 450,000 to 600,000 clones, roughly 31% being singletons. Sequenced: naive CD4+ T cells from blood. Receptor source: a young man in good health.

This clone showed up just a few times. The chain couples TRBV30 to TRBJ2-3; perhaps D is TRBD1 or TRBD2 (5 bases each). The CDR3 is 14 residues long. The germline CDR1 and CDR2 sequences are GTSNPN and SVGIG (reference sequence). Trimming cost V 2 bases and J 6 bases, with 15 bases left between them. The CDR3 protein is CAWSPGTQADTQYF. The CDR3 nucleotides are TGTGCCTGGAGTCCCGGGACCCAAGCTGATACGCAGTATTTT.

This chain connects TRBV18 to TRBJ1-2; D unresolved. With 2 bases removed from V and 7 bases from J, the gap between germline ends came to 11 bases. The CDR3 is 13 amino acids. Germline CDR1 KGHSH, CDR2 LQKENI. CDR3 amino acids: CASSPDREGGYTF. CDR3 DNA: TGTGCCAGCTCACCAGACCGTGAAGGTGGCTACACCTTC. Drawing the rest from reference TRBV18 and TRBJ1-2, the complete variable domain is NAGVMQNPRHLVRRRGQEARLRCSPMKGHSHVYWYRQLPEEGLKFMVYLQKENIIDESGMPKERFSAEFPKEGPSILRIQQVVRGDSAAYFCASSPDREGGYTFGSGTRLTVV.

This chain joins TRBV7-3 and TRBJ2-2; no clear D gene. The CDR3 has 12 amino acids. Germline V CDR1 and CDR2: SGHTA, FQGTGA. V lost 3 bases and J lost 6, with 5 bases in between. The CDR3: CASSFSSGELFF. CDR3 bases: TGTGCCAGCAGCTTTAGTTCCGGGGAGCTGTTTTTT.

The chain uses TRBV28 and TRBJ2-7, with D tentatively TRBD2 (5 bases). The CDR3 runs to 14 residues. V was clipped by 6 bases and J by 2 bases, with 14 bases between them. The germline gives CDR1 MDHEN, CDR2 SYDVKM. CDR3 bases: TGTGCCAGCAGGAGGACTGAGGATCCCTACGAGCAGTACTTC. Amino acid sequence: CASRRTEDPYEQYF. The variable domain in full, with the rest retrieved from reference TRBV28 and TRBJ2-7, is DVKVTQSSRYLVKRTGEKVFLECVQDMDHENMFWYRQDPGLGLRLIYFSYDVKMKEKGDIPEGYSVSREKKERFSLILESASTNQTSMYLCASRRTEDPYEQYFGPGTRLTVT.